Reported below is one T cell receptor beta chain. The sample belongs to a study of T cell changes during pregnancy in multiple sclerosis. The V end lost 7 bases, the J end lost 6 bases, and 3 bases lay between the germline ends. CDR1 and CDR2 (germline): DFQATT, SNEGSKA (reference sequence). The CDR3 consists of 8 residues. Here immunoSEQ multiplex PCR was the method, and the copy in TCRdb shows in-frame clones only, minus some. The sample yields about 11,000 clones, around 94% seen once. The chain recombines TRBV20-1 with TRBJ1-2, with D unresolved. The sequencing here drew on CD4+ T cells from peripheral blood mononuclear cells, taken before pregnancy. This sequence was found in a female donor with multiple sclerosis, enrolled in a pregnancy study. CDR3 coding DNA: TGCAGTGTTAATGGCTACACCTTC. Translation gives CSVNGYTF.